The 26 T cell receptor beta chains in this list originate from one sample, sequenced in a study of blood T cell repertoires in COVID-19. Profiling relied on immunoSEQ multiplex PCR, and the TCRdb table lists in-frame clones only, not all of them. The sample has approximately 90,000 clones; 81% are singletons. The sequenced sample was peripheral blood. These receptors were taken from a man between 60 and 70 years old with acute or convalescent COVID-19.

A few counts support this clone. This chain connects TRBV7-3 to TRBJ1-3; D unclear. The germline CDR1 and CDR2 sequences are SGHTA and FQGTGA. This CDR3 contains 12 residues. V shed 4 bases and J shed 8 bases, with 9 bases lying between them. The DNA of the CDR3 is TGTGCCAGCAGCTCCGAGGCGGACACCATATATTTT. It encodes CASSSEADTIYF.

The V call is TRBV3-1 (or the pseudogene TRBV3-2), the J call TRBJ1-3; D remains unclear. Deletions cut 4 bases from V and 0 bases from J, with 10 bases between. The CDR3 runs to 15 residues. Germline V gene lookup returns CDR1 LGHDT and CDR2 YNNKEL (reference sequence). The CDR3 nucleotides read TGTGCCAGCAGCCGCGTACAGAGCTCTGGAAACACCATATATTTT. This translates into CASSRVQSSGNTIYF.

The rearrangement links TRBV20-1 to TRBJ2-3; D is undetermined. V was trimmed by 6 bases and J by 2 bases, leaving 6 bases between them. Germline V gene data show CDR1 as DFQATT and CDR2 as SNEGSKA (reference sequence). CDR3 length: 11 amino acids. The CDR3 reads CSAEHTDTQYF. CDR3 nucleotide sequence: TGCAGTGCCGAACACACAGATACGCAGTATTTT.

This chain links TRBV10-1 with TRBJ2-5, with a possible D match to TRBD1 (5 bases). Trimming pared 6 bases from V and 2 bases from J, leaving 16 bases between. The length of the CDR3 is 15 residues. CDR1 and CDR2 from the germline V gene are WNHNN and SYGVQD (reference sequence). The CDR3 DNA reads TGCGCCAGCAGCCACGGTGCTCAGGGTCAAGAGACCCAGTACTTC. Translated: CASSHGAQGQETQYF.

The CDR3 DNA reads TGTGCCAGCAGTTACGGGGCCAGGGGGCCCTCCTACGAGCAGTACTTC. Residues: CASSYGARGPSYEQYF. The J gene is TRBJ2-7, the V gene TRBV6-5, with 8 positions matching TRBD1. The CDR3 extends over 16 amino acids. V lost 2 bases and J lost 0; bases outside the gene matches: 6. The germline V gene has CDR1 MNHEY and CDR2 SVGAGI.

The V gene is TRBV7-2, the J gene TRBJ2-2; possible D gene TRBD1, 6 bases. The V gene lost 5 bases and the J gene lost 4 bases, with 14 bases spanning the gap. The CDR3 totals 15 residues. Germline CDR1 is SGHTA and CDR2 is FQGNSA. The CDR3 nucleotides are TGTGCCAGCAGCCCCACAGGGATGGTCACCGGGGAGCTGTTTTTT. Amino acids: CASSPTGMVTGELFF.

The chain couples TRBV15 to TRBJ2-2, with 8 bases matching TRBD1. Germline assignment: CDR1 LNHNV and CDR2 YYDKDF (reference sequence). This CDR3 has 14 residues. Losses at the gene ends were 2 bases for V and 5 bases for J; bases not matched to a gene: 1. The CDR3 sequence: CATSRQGATGELFF. CDR3 DNA sequence: TGTGCCACCAGCAGACAGGGGGCAACCGGGGAGCTGTTTTTT.

This clone has just one count. The CDR3 region has the DNA TGTGCCAGCAGTCCCTGGACAGGAGTAAACACTGAAGCTTTCTTT. Protein product: CASSPWTGVNTEAFF. The chain recombines TRBV6-5 with TRBJ1-1; 7 bases match TRBD1. This CDR3 contains 15 residues. V lost 5 bases and J lost 2; bases outside the gene matches: 8. The germline gives CDR1 MNHEY, CDR2 SVGAGI.

V and J are TRBV14 and TRBJ2-1; D might be TRBD2 (6 bases). Trimming removed 1 base from V and 4 bases from J, with 14 bases in between. CDR3 length: 16 amino acids. Germline CDR1 is SGHDN and CDR2 is FVKESK. CDR3 bases: TGTGCCAGCAGCCAAGTAGTGAGCGGGCCGTACAATGAGCAGTTCTTC. Its protein product is CASSQVVSGPYNEQFF.

This clone has more than one count but fewer than ten. V usage is TRBV28 and J usage is TRBJ1-1; D remains ambiguous. This CDR3 contains 14 residues. V gave up 2 bases and J gave up 4 bases, with 11 bases separating them. The germline CDR1 and CDR2 sequences are MDHEN and SYDVKM. Here the CDR3 DNA reads TGTGCCAGCAGTTTACCCCCCGGTCTCACTGAAGCTTTCTTT. Protein product: CASSLPPGLTEAFF.

The V and J genes are TRBV28 and TRBJ1-5, with 8 nucleotides matching TRBD1. The germline V gene has CDR1 MDHEN and CDR2 SYDVKM. The CDR3 covers 14 residues. Trimming took 7 bases from V and 11 from J; bases not matched to a gene: 13. The CDR3: CASTGGRAPSAQHF. Written as DNA, the CDR3 is TGTGCCAGCACAGGGGGCAGGGCCCCCTCGGCCCAGCATTTT.

The chain has TRBV5-6 and TRBJ1-3; TRBD1 aligns across 7 bases. Germline CDR1 SGHDT, CDR2 YYEEEE. The J segment lost 2 bases and the V segment lost 4 bases, leaving 6 bases of the junction unmatched. There are 15 residues in the CDR3. The CDR3 DNA sequence: TGTGCCAGCAGCCTCTCGGGGACAGCTGGAAACACCATATATTTT. The encoded protein is CASSLSGTAGNTIYF.

This chain links TRBV2 with TRBJ1-5; the D is unclear. Germline V CDR1 and CDR2: SNHLY, FYNNEI. The ends were cut back, 1 base at V and 6 bases at J, with 7 bases in the middle. The CDR3 is 13 residues long. The CDR3 here is CASSEVEGQPQHF. For the CDR3, the DNA is TGTGCCAGCAGTGAAGTTGAGGGTCAGCCCCAGCATTTT.

The rearrangement links TRBV5-8 to TRBJ2-3, with 7 bases fitting TRBD2. This CDR3 region has 16 residues. Per the germline V gene, CDR1 is SGHTS and CDR2 is YDEGEE. V was pared by 0 bases and J by 3 bases, with 7 bases of the junction left unmatched. Written as DNA, the CDR3 is TGTGCCAGCAGCTTGGGTTACCGCGGGAGTACAGATACGCAGTATTTT. Encoded protein: CASSLGYRGSTDTQYF.

The count of this clone is one. This chain uses TRBV7-9 with TRBJ1-4; D gene uncertain. Germline CDR1 SEHNR, CDR2 FQNEAQ (reference sequence). Between the trimmed V and J ends, which lost 1 base and 0 bases, there was a span of 9 bases. The CDR3 totals 16 residues. For the CDR3, the DNA is TGTGCCAGCAGCTTAGGCTACCGGTCAACTAATGAAAAACTGTTTTTT. Protein sequence: CASSLGYRSTNEKLFF.

As concerns this clone: The junction shows a germline mismatch at one end, possibly a read error. The rearrangement joins TRBV5-6 to TRBJ2-7; the D gene is possibly TRBD2 (6 bases). The germline gives CDR1 SGHDT, CDR2 YYEEEE. The CDR3 covers 11 residues. CDR3 sequence: CASSLYRELFF. The CDR3 DNA is TGTGCCAGCAGCCTTTACCGGGAGCTTTTTTTC.

This clone was recorded a few times. The chain uses TRBV4-1 and TRBJ2-2; 8 nucleotides agree with TRBD1. Losses at the gene ends were 0 bases for V and 7 bases for J; bases not matched to a gene: 7. In germline, CDR1 is MGHRA, CDR2 YSYEKL. This CDR3 comprises 16 residues. The DNA for the CDR3 is TGCGCCAGCAGCCAAGAGGGCAGGGGGCGCGTCGGGGAGCTGTTTTTT. Protein: CASSQEGRGRVGELFF.

The rearrangement links TRBV12-3 or TRBV12-4 to TRBJ2-7; 7 nucleotides agree with TRBD1. CDR3 length: 13 amino acids. J was trimmed by 7 bases and V by 1 base; bases with no gene match: 4. The CDR3 DNA reads TGTGCCAGCAGTTTAGGGCAGGGGGTTGAGCAGTACTTC. Translated, it gives CASSLGQGVEQYF.

The chain carries TRBV25-1 and TRBJ2-5, with D perhaps matching TRBD2 (5 bases). The CDR3 totals 13 residues. Germline CDR1 reads MGHDK; CDR2 reads SYGVNS. Trimming took off 4 bases at V and 3 bases at J, with 9 bases between the two ends. The chain's CDR3 is CASSATNEETQYF. The CDR3, as DNA: TGTGCCAGCAGTGCGACTAATGAAGAGACCCAGTACTTC.

This chain joins TRBV19 and TRBJ1-5; the match to TRBD1 covers 9 bases. Germline CDR1 and CDR2: LNHDA and SQIVND (reference sequence). CDR3 length: 13 amino acids. The J segment lost 4 bases and the V segment lost 8 bases, leaving 3 bases of the junction unmatched. Here the CDR3 reads CASGGTGNQPQHF. CDR3 coding DNA: TGTGCCAGTGGGGGGACAGGGAATCAGCCCCAGCATTTT. The full variable domain, in which reference TRBV19 and TRBJ1-5 provide the parts outside the CDR3, is DGGITQSPKYLFRKEGQNVTLSCEQNLNHDAMYWYRQDPGQGLRLIYYSQIVNDFQKGDIAEGYSVSREKKESFPLTVTSAQKNPTAFYLCASGGTGNQPQHFGDGTRLSIL.

The gene calls are TRBV28 and TRBJ2-3; possible D gene TRBD1, 6 bases. Per the germline V gene, CDR1 is MDHEN and CDR2 is SYDVKM. The CDR3 consists of 15 residues. The V gene lost 3 bases and the J gene lost 1 base, with 11 bases spanning the gap. The CDR3 DNA reads TGTGCCAGCAGTTTCGCCGGGACACGCACAGATACGCAGTATTTT. Residues: CASSFAGTRTDTQYF.

The rearrangement links TRBV5-4 to TRBJ2-7, with 7 positions matching TRBD1. After removal of 2 bases from V and 6 bases from J, the junction contained 11 bases not matched to a gene. The CDR3 is 15 residues long. CDR1 and CDR2 from the germline V gene are SGHNT and YYREEE (reference sequence). The CDR3 spells CASSFPTGKAPEQYF. The CDR3 coding sequence is TGTGCCAGCAGCTTCCCGACAGGGAAGGCTCCCGAGCAGTACTTC.

The V call is TRBV28, the J call TRBJ1-3; a weak D match, TRBD1 (5 bases). This CDR3 region has 17 residues. Germline V gene sequence: CDR1 MDHEN, CDR2 SYDVKM. V shed 0 bases and J shed 0 bases, with 12 bases lying between them. DNA of the CDR3: TGTGCCAGCAGTTTATGGCTCAGGGTCAGCTCTGGAAACACCATATATTTT. This sequence encodes CASSLWLRVSSGNTIYF.

V is TRBV27 and J is TRBJ1-6; tentatively, D is TRBD1 (6 bases). CDR3 length equals 15 residues. Per the germline V gene, CDR1 is MNHEY and CDR2 is SMNVEV (reference sequence). Trimming removed 3 bases at V and 10 bases at J, with 16 bases between. The CDR3, as DNA: TGTGCCAGCAGTTTTAGGTCAGGGGCTGAGTCACCCCTCCACTTT. It specifies CASSFRSGAESPLHF.

The chain is built from TRBV3-1 (or the pseudogene TRBV3-2) and TRBJ2-1, with D possibly matching TRBD2 (6 bases). The length of the CDR3 is 19 residues. The germline CDR1 and CDR2 sequences are LGHDT and YNNKEL (reference sequence). V lost 3 bases and J lost 5, with 26 bases in between. The DNA of the CDR3 is TGTGCCAGCAGCCAGCGAAGGGAGTATGTCGGGGGAGAGAACAATGAGCAGTTCTTC. Its translation is CASSQRREYVGGENNEQFF.

This clone was seen only a few times. This chain's CDR3 is CASSGGGTGLLDEQFF. The CDR3, as DNA: TGCGCCAGCAGCGGGGGGGGGACAGGGTTGCTCGATGAGCAGTTCTTC. The rearrangement links TRBV4-1 to TRBJ2-1; 9 positions agree with TRBD1. CDR3 size: 16 residues. V was clipped by 5 bases and J by 8 bases; unmatched bases: 13. The germline V gene encodes CDR1 MGHRA and CDR2 YSYEKL.